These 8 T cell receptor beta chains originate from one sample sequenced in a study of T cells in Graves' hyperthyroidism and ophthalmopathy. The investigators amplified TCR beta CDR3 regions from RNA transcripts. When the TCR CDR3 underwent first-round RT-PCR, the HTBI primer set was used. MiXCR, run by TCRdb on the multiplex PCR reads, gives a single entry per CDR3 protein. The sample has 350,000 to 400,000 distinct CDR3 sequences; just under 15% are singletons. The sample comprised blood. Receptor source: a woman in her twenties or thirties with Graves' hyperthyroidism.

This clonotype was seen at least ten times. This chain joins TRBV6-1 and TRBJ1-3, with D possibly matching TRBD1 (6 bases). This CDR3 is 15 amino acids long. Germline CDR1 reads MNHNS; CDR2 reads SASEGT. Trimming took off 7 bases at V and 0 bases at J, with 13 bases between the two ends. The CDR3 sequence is CASTRDIFSGNTIYF. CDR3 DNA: TGTGCCAGCACCCGGGACATCTTCTCTGGAAACACCATATATTTT.

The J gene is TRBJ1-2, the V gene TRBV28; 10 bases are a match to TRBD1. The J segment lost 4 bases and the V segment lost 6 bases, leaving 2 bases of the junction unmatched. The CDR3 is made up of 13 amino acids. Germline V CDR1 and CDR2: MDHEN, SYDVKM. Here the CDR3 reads CASRTGGLYGYTF. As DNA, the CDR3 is TGTGCCAGCAGGACAGGGGGCCTCTATGGCTACACCTTC.

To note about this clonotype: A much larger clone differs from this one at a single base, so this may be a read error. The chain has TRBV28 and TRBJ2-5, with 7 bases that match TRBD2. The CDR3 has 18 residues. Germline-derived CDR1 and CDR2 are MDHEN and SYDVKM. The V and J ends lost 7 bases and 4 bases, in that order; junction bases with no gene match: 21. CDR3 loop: CASNTETYPGLLIETQYF. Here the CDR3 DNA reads TGTGCCAGCAACACCGAGACCTACCCGGGACTACTTATAGAGACCCAGTACTTC.

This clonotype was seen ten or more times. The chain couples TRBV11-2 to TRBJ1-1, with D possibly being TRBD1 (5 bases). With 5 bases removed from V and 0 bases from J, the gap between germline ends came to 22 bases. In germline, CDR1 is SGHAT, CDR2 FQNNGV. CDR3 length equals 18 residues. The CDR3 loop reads CASSPGTRVDSVNTEAFF. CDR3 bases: TGTGCCAGCAGCCCAGGGACTCGGGTGGATTCGGTGAACACTGAAGCTTTCTTT.

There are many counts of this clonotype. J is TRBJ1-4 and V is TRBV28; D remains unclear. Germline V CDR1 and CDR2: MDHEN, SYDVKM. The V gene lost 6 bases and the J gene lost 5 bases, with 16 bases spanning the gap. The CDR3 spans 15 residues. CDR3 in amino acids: CASRHVLDRNEKLFF. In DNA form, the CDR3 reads TGTGCCAGCAGGCACGTGCTGGACCGGAATGAAAAACTGTTTTTT.

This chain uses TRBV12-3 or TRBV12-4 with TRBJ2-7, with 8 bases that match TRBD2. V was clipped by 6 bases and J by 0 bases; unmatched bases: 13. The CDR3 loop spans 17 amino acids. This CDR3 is CASRGGDGRGVSYEQYF. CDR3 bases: TGTGCCAGCAGGGGGGGGGATGGGCGGGGGGTCTCCTACGAGCAGTACTTC.

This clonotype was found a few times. The CDR3 coding sequence is TGCAGCGTTGAAAGGAGGGGGCGCAACACTGAAGCTTTCTTT. As protein: CSVERRGRNTEAFF. The rearrangement uses TRBV29-1 and TRBJ1-1; TRBD1 matches at 7 bases. This CDR3 comprises 14 residues. CDR1 SQVTM and CDR2 ANQGSEA come from the germline V gene. Germline trimming cut 2 bases from V and 2 bases from J; bases unmatched to any gene: 5.

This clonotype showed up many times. This CDR3 reads CASSERGYGANGYTF. The CDR3 DNA reads as TGTGCCAGCAGTGAACGGGGATATGGGGCAAATGGCTACACCTTC. The chain couples TRBV6-1 to TRBJ1-2, with D possibly being TRBD1 (5 bases). The germline V gene has CDR1 MNHNS and CDR2 SASEGT. V was trimmed by 2 bases and J by 6 bases, leaving 16 bases between them. This CDR3 is built from 15 residues.